Listed below are T cell receptor beta chains from one sample, sequenced in a study of blood T cell repertoires in COVID-19. The data were produced by immunoSEQ multiplex PCR, yet TCRdb's version contains in-frame clones alone and is incomplete. The table shows about 260,000 clones, with around 82% occurring only once. The sequenced sample was peripheral blood. These receptors were obtained from a woman aged 50 to 60 who had recovered from COVID-19. Both conserved end residues are trimmed from each CDR3. The order of the fields is CDR3 protein, clone size, V gene. Size tells how often a clone was seen (once, few, many) or the class of an expanded clone, and some rows leave it out.

CDR3aa: ASSFAGTGVTEAF
abundance: -
v_gene: TRBV5-5

CDR3aa: ATASGSLNNEQF
abundance: -
v_gene: TRBV19

CDR3aa: ASSFTGGNTEAF
abundance: -
v_gene: TRBV7-9

CDR3aa: ASSFEDSTYEQY
abundance: -
v_gene: TRBV28

CDR3aa: ASSPRGDPAGNTIY
abundance: few
v_gene: TRBV18

CDR3aa: ASSPRAGTGGLRTPYNEQF
abundance: -
v_gene: TRBV28

CDR3aa: ASSLQPGARDGYT
abundance: -
v_gene: TRBV5-1

CDR3aa: ASSQDTGVWNEQF
abundance: -
v_gene: TRBV4-1

CDR3aa: ASSESAVVTGELF
abundance: -
v_gene: TRBV6-4

CDR3aa: ASSLASGPREKLF
abundance: -
v_gene: TRBV7-2

CDR3aa: ASSPRGQGTQY
abundance: once
v_gene: TRBV28

CDR3aa: AWSVRSSGRPDTQY
abundance: -
v_gene: TRBV30

CDR3aa: SVGPGGLNIEAF
abundance: -
v_gene: TRBV29-1

CDR3aa: ASSLPQTSNQPQH
abundance: -
v_gene: TRBV28

CDR3aa: ASSPGQMRTEAF
abundance: -
v_gene: TRBV18

CDR3aa: ASSRRGGEQY
abundance: -
v_gene: TRBV6-2/TRBV6-3

CDR3aa: ASIRAGWRY
abundance: -
v_gene: TRBV23-1

CDR3aa: ASSLTGDGVGTQY
abundance: -
v_gene: TRBV7-3

CDR3aa: ASSAHEPGPQH
abundance: -
v_gene: TRBV9

CDR3aa: SASNQGDTGELF
abundance: -
v_gene: TRBV20-1

CDR3aa: ASTGQVNTEAF
abundance: -
v_gene: TRBV2

CDR3aa: ASSQAGTSPYEQY
abundance: -
v_gene: TRBV4-1

CDR3aa: ASSPVTGVGETQY
abundance: -
v_gene: TRBV4-1

CDR3aa: ASRPGQAIYSNQPQH
abundance: few
v_gene: TRBV19

CDR3aa: ASTPGTGGKQY
abundance: -
v_gene: TRBV12-3/TRBV12-4

CDR3aa: ASSIGQGAREQY
abundance: -
v_gene: TRBV6-2/TRBV6-3

CDR3aa: ATSDPGTAYGYT
abundance: -
v_gene: TRBV24-1

CDR3aa: ASSALAGGRDVLGEQF
abundance: -
v_gene: TRBV19

CDR3aa: ASSSRDRGALYEQY
abundance: -
v_gene: TRBV6-5

CDR3aa: ASSFSGQGREKLF
abundance: -
v_gene: TRBV7-8

CDR3aa: ASTLGDRGNYGYT
abundance: -
v_gene: TRBV19

CDR3aa: ASSIEAGAGEETQY
abundance: -
v_gene: TRBV19

CDR3aa: ASSPSGGAQYEQY
abundance: once
v_gene: TRBV27

CDR3aa: ASSRAGGSEAF
abundance: -
v_gene: TRBV7-9

CDR3aa: ASTTWGETYNSPLH
abundance: -
v_gene: TRBV18

CDR3aa: ASRGTGENSPLH
abundance: -
v_gene: TRBV3-1/TRBV3-2

CDR3aa: ASSPTGTYGYT
abundance: -
v_gene: TRBV12-3/TRBV12-4

CDR3aa: ASSPQGAETYGYT
abundance: -
v_gene: TRBV18

CDR3aa: ASSPRGPSTDTQY
abundance: -
v_gene: TRBV7-2

CDR3aa: ASSNTGLAGGPGGELF
abundance: -
v_gene: TRBV6-2/TRBV6-3

CDR3aa: ASSLGTRGNLH
abundance: -
v_gene: TRBV7-2

CDR3aa: ASSLTGPGAF
abundance: -
v_gene: TRBV12-3/TRBV12-4

CDR3aa: ASSWGQGAGGANVLT
abundance: -
v_gene: TRBV5-1

CDR3aa: ASSLEGGNRIYEQY
abundance: -
v_gene: TRBV7-6

CDR3aa: ASSLVRVPIGTGELF
abundance: once
v_gene: TRBV11-3

CDR3aa: ASSQDAVSNQPQH
abundance: once
v_gene: TRBV4-3

CDR3aa: ASSQDWGQAYEQY
abundance: many
v_gene: TRBV4-3

CDR3aa: ASSHGQGRYTDTQY
abundance: -
v_gene: TRBV5-1

CDR3aa: ATSQGGYEQY
abundance: -
v_gene: TRBV24-1

CDR3aa: ASSVDRTNQPQH
abundance: -
v_gene: TRBV10-1

CDR3aa: ASSAGELNQPQH
abundance: -
v_gene: TRBV2

CDR3aa: ASSQGTPSTDTQY
abundance: -
v_gene: TRBV5-1

CDR3aa: ASRTGTTNQPQH
abundance: -
v_gene: TRBV28

CDR3aa: ASSPWDRYYGYT
abundance: -
v_gene: TRBV7-9

CDR3aa: ASSLAAGDSGANVLT
abundance: -
v_gene: TRBV5-1

CDR3aa: AWSPFEGVNTEAF
abundance: -
v_gene: TRBV30

CDR3aa: ASSDGRGAGDTQY
abundance: -
v_gene: TRBV25-1

CDR3aa: ATSPHSTNYGYT
abundance: -
v_gene: TRBV24-1

CDR3aa: ASRGGGLSYEQY
abundance: -
v_gene: TRBV28